These 32 T cell receptor beta chains came from one sample sequenced in a study of shared clonotypes between healthy human individuals. The data were produced by immunoSEQ multiplex PCR, yet TCRdb's version contains in-frame clones alone and is incomplete. Counted here are some 1.4 million clones, approximately 96% occurring once; the ten biggest clones make up roughly 1.2%. Sequenced: naive CD4+ T cells sorted from blood. This sample's subset: CD45RA+ positively selected. The receptors come from a man aged 30 to 45 in good health.

The genes are TRBV6-1 and TRBJ1-2, with D tentatively TRBD1 (5 bases). The V and J ends lost 5 bases and 3 bases respectively, with 13 bases between them. The CDR3 length is 14 residues. Germline lookup yields CDR1 MNHNS and CDR2 SASEGT. The CDR3 sequence: CASSLQGADYGYTF. As DNA, the CDR3 is TGTGCCAGCAGTCTTCAGGGTGCGGACTATGGCTACACCTTC.

The chain carries TRBV9 and TRBJ2-7, with D possibly being TRBD1 (6 bases). Deletions cut 4 bases from V and 0 bases from J, with 14 bases between. Germline CDR1 is SGDLS and CDR2 is YYNGEE. This CDR3 is built from 15 residues. The CDR3 nucleotides are TGTGCCAGCAGCCTCGGACAGTTGAGCTCCTACGAGCAGTACTTC. Translation gives CASSLGQLSSYEQYF. Supplemented by reference TRBV9 and TRBJ2-7, the full variable domain reads DSGVTQTPKHLITATGQRVTLRCSPRSGDLSVYWYQQSLDQGLQFLIQYYNGEERAKGNILERFSAQQFPDLHSELNLSSLELGDSALYFCASSLGQLSSYEQYFGPGTRLTVT.

The chain uses TRBV29-1 and TRBJ1-1; D call uncertain. V lost 0 bases, J lost 0 bases, and 5 bases lay in between. This CDR3 contains 13 residues. Germline V gives CDR1 SQVTM, CDR2 ANQGSEA. The CDR3 protein is CSVEELVNTEAFF. Written as DNA, the CDR3 is TGCAGCGTTGAAGAGTTGGTGAACACTGAAGCTTTCTTT.

Only one count was recorded for this clone. CDR3 amino acids: CASSQPRAVYNEQFF. The CDR3 DNA is TGTGCCAGCAGCCAACCAAGGGCCGTTTACAATGAGCAGTTCTTC. This rearrangement joins TRBV14 to TRBJ2-1; D remains ambiguous. The CDR3 runs 15 residues. The V end was cut by 2 bases, the J end by 4 bases, with 12 bases between. CDR1 and CDR2 from the germline V gene are SGHDN and FVKESK.

This rearrangement joins TRBV5-4 to TRBJ1-1; D is unclear. Trimming shortened V by 1 base and J by 10 bases, and 14 bases separated the two germline ends. The CDR3 consists of 13 residues. The germline V gene has CDR1 SGHNT and CDR2 YYREEE (reference sequence). This chain's CDR3 is CASSLWTQDRAFF. The CDR3 DNA sequence: TGTGCCAGCAGCTTGTGGACGCAGGATAGAGCTTTCTTT.

This chain links TRBV29-1 with TRBJ1-2, with D unresolved. Germline loops: CDR1 SQVTM, CDR2 ANQGSEA. Trimming shortened V by 7 bases and J by 2 bases, and 11 bases separated the two germline ends. There are 12 residues in the CDR3. CDR3: CSATTENYGYTF. The CDR3 DNA reads TGCAGCGCCACTACAGAGAACTATGGCTACACCTTC.

The chain links TRBV27 to TRBJ1-1; D gene ambiguous. Germline V gene sequence: CDR1 MNHEY, CDR2 SMNVEV (reference sequence). The CDR3 length is 13 residues. The V end lost 5 bases, the J end lost 3 bases, and 10 bases lay between the germline ends. As DNA, the CDR3 is TGTGCCAGCAGTAGTATTGGAGACACTGAAGCTTTCTTT. It codes for CASSSIGDTEAFF.

The chain employs TRBV27 and TRBJ1-2, with D unclear. Between the trimmed V and J ends, which lost 5 bases and 2 bases, there was a span of 9 bases. CDR1 and CDR2 from the germline V gene are MNHEY and SMNVEV (reference sequence). This CDR3 region has 13 residues. This chain's CDR3 is CASSRKGNYGYTF. CDR3 nucleotides: TGTGCCAGCAGTCGGAAAGGAAACTATGGCTACACCTTC.

This chain joins TRBV27 and TRBJ2-1, with 11 bases lining up with TRBD2. The CDR3 runs 18 residues. Per the germline V gene, CDR1 is MNHEY and CDR2 is SMNVEV (reference sequence). Trimming removed 6 bases from V and 3 bases from J; junction bases left unmatched: 13. CDR3 residues: CASSPLQAGTSGYNEQFF. CDR3 in DNA: TGTGCCAGCAGCCCTCTTCAGGCCGGGACTAGCGGCTACAATGAGCAGTTCTTC.

Worth noting for this clone: Additional DNA sequences in this sample encode the identical CDR3. J is TRBJ2-7 and V is TRBV9, with 11 bases identical to TRBD2. There are 14 residues in the CDR3. The junction had 2 bases not matched to a gene; V was cut back by 2 bases and J by 4 bases. CDR1 SGDLS and CDR2 YYNGEE come from the germline V gene. The CDR3 spells CASSVGTSGYEQYF. The CDR3 coding sequence is TGTGCCAGCAGCGTCGGGACTAGCGGATACGAGCAGTACTTC.

This clone was counted once. The chain links TRBV6-1 to TRBJ1-5; D perhaps matches TRBD1 (5 bases). The V and J ends lost 2 bases and 6 bases respectively, with 17 bases between them. Germline V gives CDR1 MNHNS, CDR2 SASEGT. This CDR3 comprises 16 residues. CDR3 loop: CASSEQGRGFGQPQHF. CDR3 DNA sequence: TGTGCCAGCAGTGAACAGGGTCGTGGATTCGGTCAGCCCCAGCATTTT.

The gene calls are TRBV9 and TRBJ2-5, with D possibly being TRBD2 (5 bases). The CDR3 extends over 15 amino acids. Trimming left V 0 bases short and J 3 bases short, with 12 bases between. CDR1 and CDR2 (germline): SGDLS, YYNGEE. DNA for the CDR3: TGTGCCAGCAGCGTAGGGGGAGACTGGGAAGAGACCCAGTACTTC. Translating it yields CASSVGGDWEETQYF. The full variable domain, completed using reference TRBV9 and TRBJ2-5, is DSGVTQTPKHLITATGQRVTLRCSPRSGDLSVYWYQQSLDQGLQFLIQYYNGEERAKGNILERFSAQQFPDLHSELNLSSLELGDSALYFCASSVGGDWEETQYFGPGTRLLVL.

This chain joins TRBV5-4 and TRBJ2-3; 10 positions match TRBD2. V shed 5 bases and J 0 bases; nucleotides not matched to a gene: 12. The CDR3 has 18 amino acids. Germline V gives CDR1 SGHNT, CDR2 YYREEE (reference sequence). CDR3 region: CASSIPGLATISTDTQYF. The CDR3 DNA follows: TGTGCCAGCAGTATCCCGGGACTAGCGACAATTAGCACAGATACGCAGTATTTT. Together with reference TRBV5-4 and TRBJ2-3, the CDR3 gives the full variable domain: ETGVTQSPTHLIKTRGQQVTLRCSSQSGHNTVSWYQQALGQGPQFIFQYYREEENGRGNFPPRFSGLQFPNYSSELNVNALELDDSALYLCASSIPGLATISTDTQYFGPGTRLTVL.

The V gene is TRBV27, the J gene TRBJ1-2; D is possibly TRBD1 (5 bases). Germline CDR1 reads MNHEY; CDR2 reads SMNVEV (reference sequence). The CDR3 spans 16 residues. The V end was cut by 7 bases, the J end by 2 bases, with 20 bases between. The CDR3 DNA is TGTGCCAGCAAAAGTCGGGGGACGGGAATAAACTATGGCTACACCTTC. Amino acid sequence: CASKSRGTGINYGYTF.

The chain has TRBV29-1 and TRBJ1-1; D gene unclear. The CDR3 runs 10 residues. Germline loops: CDR1 SQVTM, CDR2 ANQGSEA. The V end was cut by 4 bases, the J end by 8 bases, with 8 bases between. CDR3 in amino acids: CSVGELEAFF. The DNA for the CDR3 is TGCAGCGTTGGGGAGTTAGAAGCTTTCTTT. Complete variable domain (other parts from reference TRBV29-1 and TRBJ1-1): SAVISQKPSRDICQRGTSLTIQCQVDSQVTMMFWYRQQPGQSLTLIATANQGSEATYESGFVIDKFPISRPNLTFSTLTVSNMSPEDSSIYLCSVGELEAFFGQGTRLTVV.

The chain has TRBV6-6 and TRBJ1-1, with 8 bases aligning to TRBD1. This CDR3 spans 16 amino acids. Per germline, CDR1 MNHNY and CDR2 SVGAGI (reference sequence). The trim removed 6 bases at V and 4 bases at J, leaving 13 bases unmatched. CDR3 amino acids: CASRKSTGAGGTEAFF. The CDR3 DNA follows: TGTGCCAGCAGGAAATCGACAGGGGCTGGGGGCACTGAAGCTTTCTTT.

This chain's CDR3 is CASSLGRSGGDEQFF. Here the CDR3 DNA reads TGTGCCAGCAGCTTAGGACGCTCCGGTGGGGATGAGCAGTTCTTC. This rearrangement joins TRBV7-9 to TRBJ2-1; D call uncertain. The CDR3 length is 15 residues. The V end was cut by 1 base, the J end by 8 bases, with 15 bases between. Germline CDR1 is SEHNR and CDR2 is FQNEAQ (reference sequence).

The chain couples TRBV18 to TRBJ1-3, with D possibly matching TRBD1 (5 bases). The germline V gene has CDR1 KGHSH and CDR2 LQKENI. The CDR3 contains 15 residues. The V gene lost 1 base and the J gene lost 4 bases, with 11 bases spanning the gap. Here the CDR3 reads CASSPRRDSGNTIYF. The CDR3, as DNA: TGTGCCAGCTCACCACGTAGGGACTCGGGAAACACCATATATTTT.

This chain uses TRBV7-5 with TRBJ1-5. TRBV7-5 is a recognized pseudogene. This CDR3 contains 19 residues. The CDR3 DNA sequence: TGTGCCAGAAGCTTCCCCTACTCCGGGGCGCGGTTTCTAGATCAGCCCCAGCATTTT. It yields the protein CARSFPYSGARFLDQPQHF.

The rearrangement links TRBV11-2 to TRBJ1-2; no firm D call. V was cut by 6 bases and J by 4 bases, with 6 bases left in between. Germline V gene data show CDR1 as SGHAT and CDR2 as FQNNGV. This CDR3 has 11 amino acids. The CDR3 loop is CASSKPYGYTF. As DNA, the CDR3 is TGTGCCAGCAGTAAGCCCTATGGCTACACCTTC.

The table lists this clone with a count of one. The chain recombines TRBV6-1 with TRBJ1-2; no clear D. This CDR3 spans 9 amino acids. Germline-derived CDR1 and CDR2 are MNHNS and SASEGT. Trimming left V 7 bases short and J 6 bases short, with 3 bases between. Written as DNA, the CDR3 is TGTGCCAGCAACAATGGCTACACCTTC. Residues: CASNNGYTF.

The rearrangement uses TRBV30 and TRBJ2-4; tentative D call: TRBD1 (5 bases). The CDR3 loop spans 17 amino acids. Germline-derived CDR1 and CDR2 are GTSNPN and SVGIG (reference sequence). The V gene lost 1 base and the J gene lost 2 bases, with 18 bases spanning the gap. The CDR3 DNA is TGTGCCTGGAGTGGGCTGACAGATGTTGGAACCAAAAACATTCAGTACTTC. It codes for CAWSGLTDVGTKNIQYF.

The chain carries TRBV28 and TRBJ1-2; D remains ambiguous. Per germline, CDR1 MDHEN and CDR2 SYDVKM. The CDR3 spans 13 residues. Trimming pared 3 bases from V and 1 base from J, leaving 6 bases between. The chain's CDR3 is CASSFSINYGYTF. The CDR3 DNA reads as TGTGCCAGCAGTTTCTCGATTAACTATGGCTACACCTTC.

This sequence joins TRBV4-3 and TRBJ2-2; unclear D gene. The CDR3 spans 14 residues. Trimming left V 1 base short and J 5 bases short, with 8 bases between. CDR1 is LGHNA and CDR2 is YSLEER in the germline V gene. The CDR3 spells CASSQVSMTGELFF. CDR3 coding DNA: TGCGCCAGCAGCCAAGTATCGATGACCGGGGAGCTGTTTTTT.

The chain links TRBV15 to TRBJ1-3, with D possibly TRBD1 on 6 matching bases. Germline CDR1 is LNHNV and CDR2 is YYDKDF (reference sequence). The CDR3 sequence is 14 residues long. Trimming cost V 4 bases and J 4 bases, with 11 bases left between them. The CDR3 sequence: CATSTWTAGNTIYF. For the CDR3, the DNA is TGTGCCACCAGCACCTGGACAGCCGGAAACACCATATATTTT.

The chain links TRBV19 to TRBJ2-6; D is possibly TRBD2 (5 bases). The V gene lost 3 bases and the J gene lost 4 bases, with 13 bases spanning the gap. Germline V lookup: CDR1 LNHDA, CDR2 SQIVND (reference sequence). This CDR3 has 16 amino acids. The CDR3 DNA is TGTGCCAGTAGTATGGGTGGGAGTTTGGGGGCCAACGTCCTGACTTTC. Protein sequence: CASSMGGSLGANVLTF.

The chain recombines TRBV10-1 with TRBJ2-7; D gene uncertain. The germline V gene encodes CDR1 WNHNN and CDR2 SYGVQD (reference sequence). The CDR3 is 13 residues long. Trimming took off 3 bases at V and 1 base at J, with 7 bases between the two ends. The CDR3 loop is CASSDKASYEQYF. In nucleotides, the CDR3 is TGCGCCAGCAGTGATAAAGCATCCTACGAGCAGTACTTC.

The chain carries TRBV9 and TRBJ2-3, with 12 nucleotides matching TRBD2. Per germline, CDR1 SGDLS and CDR2 YYNGEE. This CDR3 spans 16 amino acids. The V gene end was trimmed by 0 bases and the J gene end by 2 bases; junction bases not matched to a gene: 1. The CDR3 region is CASSVGLAGDTDTQYF. CDR3 bases: TGTGCCAGCAGCGTAGGACTAGCGGGAGACACAGATACGCAGTATTTT.

CDR3 sequence (DNA): TGTGCCAGCAGCTTTGGTGGGAGTTCAAACGAGCAGTACTTC. Translation: CASSFGGSSNEQYF. V gene TRBV7-2 combines with J gene TRBJ2-7; a weak D match, TRBD2 (5 bases). The V end was cut by 3 bases, the J end by 5 bases, with 14 bases between. CDR1 and CDR2 from the germline V gene are SGHTA and FQGNSA. This CDR3 has 14 residues.

The rearrangement links TRBV7-6 to TRBJ2-2; D might be TRBD1 or TRBD2, each matching 5 bases. V was trimmed by 3 bases and J by 6 bases, leaving 8 bases between them. Germline V gene lookup returns CDR1 SGHVS and CDR2 FNYEAQ. The CDR3 spans 13 residues. CDR3 loop: CASSFRGAGELFF. CDR3 DNA sequence: TGTGCCAGCAGCTTTCGGGGCGCCGGGGAGCTGTTTTTT.

The chain couples TRBV12-5 to TRBJ2-3; 9 nucleotides match TRBD2. From germline, CDR1 is LGHNT and CDR2 FRNRAP. V shed 7 bases and J 4 bases; nucleotides not matched to a gene: 6. This CDR3 contains 14 residues. CDR3 residues: CASALAGVSDTQYF. CDR3 sequence (DNA): TGTGCTAGTGCCTTAGCGGGAGTATCAGATACGCAGTATTTT.

The chain employs TRBV5-5 and TRBJ2-2; 12 bases are shared with TRBD2. Trimming at V came to 4 bases and at J to 5 bases, leaving 12 bases not matched to a gene. Germline-derived CDR1 and CDR2 are SGHKS and YYEKEE (reference sequence). CDR3 size: 18 residues. The CDR3 nucleotides read TGTGCCAGCAGCCACCCACTAGCGGGAGGTGCAAGGACCGGGGAGCTGTTTTTT. Residues: CASSHPLAGGARTGELFF. The variable domain in full, with the rest retrieved from reference TRBV5-5 and TRBJ2-2, is DAGVTQSPTHLIKTRGQQVTLRCSPISGHKSVSWYQQVLGQGPQFIFQYYEKEERGRGNFPDRFSARQFPNYSSELNVNALLLGDSALYLCASSHPLAGGARTGELFFGEGSRLTVL.